These T cell receptor beta chains were read from a single sample in a study of blood T cell repertoires in COVID-19. Data came from immunoSEQ multiplex PCR; TCRdb stores just in-frame clones and leaves some out. The sample includes about 180,000 clones, 88% of them seen just once. Sequencing was performed on PBMCs or T cells enriched from blood (not recorded which). Receptors originate from a woman aged 18-30 years who had recovered from COVID-19. Both conserved end residues are part of each CDR3. Fields, in order: clone size, D gene, J gene, V gene, CDR3 protein, CDR3 DNA. D genes are given only for firm matches. Size values are once, few and many counts, or a class for expanded clones, and some rows have none.

>.|TRBD1|TRBJ2-5|TRBV7-9
CASSGTGGTQYF
TGTGCCAGCAGCGGGACAGGGGGGACCCAGTACTTC
>.|.|TRBJ1-1|TRBV5-1
CASSLDSPLNTEAFF
TGCGCCAGCAGCTTGGACTCACCGTTGAACACTGAAGCTTTCTTT
>.|.|TRBJ1-1|TRBV6-6
CASSYAGPVNTEAFF
TGTGCCAGCAGTTACGCGGGACCTGTGAACACTGAAGCTTTCTTT
>.|.|TRBJ2-2|TRBV7-9
CASSLDPWQGTNTGELFF
TGTGCCAGCAGCTTAGACCCTTGGCAGGGGACGAACACCGGGGAGCTGTTTTTT
>.|TRBD2|TRBJ2-3|TRBV9
CASNTRVSGSVNTDTQYF
TGTGCCAGCAACACACGGGTTAGCGGGAGTGTGAACACAGATACGCAGTATTTT
>.|.|TRBJ2-2|TRBV23-1
CASRSPVTGLFIENTGELFF
TGCGCCAGCCGGTCACCGGTCACCGGACTCTTTATAGAAAACACCGGGGAGCTGTTTTTT
>.|.|TRBJ1-1|TRBV7-9
CASSPPGDTEAFF
TGTGCCAGCAGCCCCCCGGGGGACACTGAAGCTTTCTTT
>.|.|TRBJ1-1|TRBV27
CASSLRQGRAMNTEAFF
TGTGCCAGCAGTTTAAGGCAGGGGAGGGCGATGAACACTGAAGCTTTCTTT
>.|TRBD1|TRBJ1-2|TRBV27
CASSFLNGTAHSLYGYTF
TGTGCCAGCAGTTTCCTAAACGGGACAGCTCACAGCCTCTATGGCTACACCTTC
>.|TRBD2|TRBJ2-7|TRBV9
CASSVRASGWSYEQYF
TGTGCCAGCAGCGTACGAGCTAGCGGGTGGTCCTACGAGCAGTACTTC
>.|TRBD1|TRBJ1-2|TRBV7-9
CASGGGTANYGYTF
TGTGCCAGCGGAGGGGGGACAGCAAACTATGGCTACACCTTC
>.|.|TRBJ2-2|TRBV4-2
CASSQYREGELFF
TGTGCCAGCAGCCAATACAGGGAGGGGGAGCTGTTTTTT
>.|.|TRBJ1-2|TRBV9
CASSPVQNYGYTF
TGTGCCAGCAGCCCCGTACAGAACTATGGCTACACCTTC
>.|.|TRBJ1-1|TRBV28
CASSLLTRNTEAFF
TGTGCCAGCAGCCTCCTTACACGGAACACTGAAGCTTTCTTT
>.|.|TRBJ1-1|TRBV28
CASSSGGRQFNTEAFF
TGTGCCAGCAGTTCCGGGGGACGCCAGTTTAACACTGAAGCTTTCTTT
>.|.|TRBJ2-3|TRBV30
CAWRSRSTDTQYF
TGTGCCTGGAGGTCTAGGAGTACAGATACGCAGTATTTT
>.|.|TRBJ1-1|TRBV3-1/TRBV3-2
CASSPSRGTVEAFF
TGTGCCAGCAGCCCCTCGCGGGGGACGGTTGAAGCTTTCTTT
>.|TRBD2|TRBJ2-3|TRBV4-1
CASSHGWGSGSDTQYF
TGCGCCAGCAGCCATGGGTGGGGTAGCGGGTCAGATACGCAGTATTTT
>.|.|TRBJ2-3|TRBV5-4
CASSHSTDTQYF
TGTGCCAGCAGCCATAGCACAGATACGCAGTATTTT
>.|TRBD1|TRBJ1-6|TRBV6-2/TRBV6-3
CASSQGTENSPLHF
TGTGCCAGCAGCCAGGGGACAGAGAATTCACCCCTCCACTTT
>medium-sized|TRBD2|TRBJ2-1|TRBV2
CASSHPGLALNEQFF
TGTGCCAGCTCTCACCCGGGACTAGCGCTCAATGAGCAGTTCTTC
>.|.|TRBJ2-6|TRBV7-2
CASSLGNGANVLTF
TGTGCCAGCAGCTTAGGTAATGGGGCCAACGTCCTGACTTTC
>.|.|TRBJ2-7|TRBV5-1
CASSLQTSSYEQYF
TGCGCCAGCAGCCTTCAGACAAGTAGCTACGAGCAGTACTTC
>.|.|TRBJ1-5|TRBV6-5
CASSRGGQSNQPQHF
TGTGCCAGCAGCCGGGGGGGGCAGAGCAATCAGCCCCAGCATTTT
>.|TRBD2|TRBJ2-1|TRBV4-2
CASSQDPGGGPSNEQFF
TGTGCCAGCAGCCAAGATCCGGGCGGGGGGCCGTCCAATGAGCAGTTCTTC
>.|.|TRBJ2-3|TRBV2
CASRNRVSTDTQYF
TGTGCCAGCAGAAACAGGGTGAGCACAGATACGCAGTATTTT
>.|.|TRBJ1-5|TRBV28
CASSFDRGEQPQHF
TGTGCCAGCAGTTTCGACAGAGGAGAGCAGCCCCAGCATTTT
>.|.|TRBJ1-2|TRBV7-9
CASSLVPDGYTF
TGTGCCAGCAGCTTAGTCCCGGATGGCTACACCTTC
>.|.|TRBJ1-2|TRBV20-1
CSASGENYGYTF
TGCAGTGCTAGTGGGGAGAACTATGGCTACACCTTC
>.|.|TRBJ2-1|TRBV3-1/TRBV3-2
CASSQGRAGPSFF
TGTGCCAGCAGCCAAGGGCGGGCAGGACCATCGTTCTTC
>once|.|TRBJ1-2|TRBV2
CASSPRVRQYGYTF
TGTGCCAGCAGTCCCAGGGTGCGGCAGTATGGCTACACCTTC
>.|TRBD1|TRBJ1-1|TRBV30
CAWSNRGNSLGAFF
TGTGCCTGGAGCAACAGGGGAAATTCGCTCGGGGCTTTCTTT
>once|.|TRBJ1-6|TRBV6-2/TRBV6-3
CASSYFSAKPLHF
TGTGCCAGCAGTTACTTCTCTGCTAAGCCCCTCCACTTT
>.|TRBD1|TRBJ1-4|TRBV7-7
CASSLRTGINEKLFF
TGTGCTAGCAGCTTACGGACAGGGATTAATGAAAAACTGTTTTTT
>.|.|TRBJ2-1|TRBV19
CASSRTPASEQFF
TGTGCCAGTAGCAGGACTCCCGCCAGTGAGCAGTTCTTC
>.|.|TRBJ2-7|TRBV7-8
CASSLTLGREQYF
TGTGCCAGCAGCTTAACCCTAGGCCGCGAGCAGTACTTC
>.|.|TRBJ1-6|TRBV5-1
CASGHRDHSPLHF
TGCGCCAGCGGCCACAGGGATCATTCACCCCTCCACTTT
>once|TRBD1|TRBJ1-5|TRBV27
CASRATGGDYSNQPQHF
TGTGCCAGCAGGGCGACAGGGGGTGATTATAGCAATCAGCCCCAGCATTTT
>.|.|TRBJ2-2|TRBV5-4
CASSLVATRNTGELFF
TGTGCCAGCAGCTTGGTAGCCACAAGAAACACCGGGGAGCTGTTTTTT
>once|TRBD1|TRBJ1-2|TRBV28
CASSIPTGGEYGYTF
TGTGCCAGCAGTATCCCGACAGGGGGCGAATATGGCTACACCTTC
>.|.|TRBJ2-5|TRBV5-6
CASSTKPGLGETQYF
TGTGCCAGCAGCACGAAACCGGGACTTGGGGAGACCCAGTACTTC
>.|.|TRBJ1-2|TRBV5-1
CASSGPGRGNYGYTF
TGCGCCAGCAGCGGCCCGGGCAGGGGTAACTATGGCTACACCTTC
>.|.|TRBJ2-7|TRBV20-1
CSAHDREVQYF
TGCAGTGCTCATGACAGGGAGGTGCAGTACTTC